The 14 T cell receptor beta chains reported below all come from one sample, sequenced in a study of a mutant IDH1 vaccine in newly diagnosed glioma. Sequenced by immunoSEQ multiplex PCR; TCRdb stores in-frame clones only, minus some. Of about 36,000 clones listed, about four fifths are singletons. These receptors have no identified antigens. Noted time point: week 11, during vaccination. Each dose delivered 300 ug of mutant IDH1 20-mer peptide subcutaneously with imiquimod. Specimen: peripheral blood mononuclear cells (PBMCs), collected from a glioma patient whose treatment included an IDH1 peptide vaccine. The receptors stem from a woman in her 30s with glioma. Some clones in this sample may be carry-over from other donors' samples.

The chain has TRBV5-1 and TRBJ2-5; 13 nucleotides line up with TRBD2. The CDR3 is made up of 17 amino acids. J lost 4 bases, V lost 4 bases, and 10 bases had no gene match. From germline, CDR1 is SGHRS and CDR2 YFSETQ. CDR3 sequence reads: CASSTGLAGAVGETQYF. The CDR3 DNA reads as TGCGCCAGCAGCACAGGACTAGCGGGAGCGGTCGGAGAGACCCAGTACTTC.

The chain combines TRBV5-1 with TRBJ2-1, with 7 bases that match TRBD2. After removal of 4 bases from V and 1 base from J, the junction contained 8 bases not matched to a gene. Looked up from germline, CDR1 is SGHRS and CDR2 is YFSETQ. This CDR3 comprises 16 residues. The CDR3 spells CASSPLSGASYNEQFF. CDR3 DNA sequence: TGCGCCAGCAGCCCACTAAGCGGGGCTTCCTACAATGAGCAGTTCTTC.

This sequence joins TRBV2 and TRBJ1-5, with TRBD1 matching 8 bases. With 5 bases clipped from V and 10 bases from J, the junction kept 7 bases outside the gene matches. The CDR3 has 13 amino acids. The germline V gene has CDR1 SNHLY and CDR2 FYNNEI. The CDR3 is CASSLQGAGPQHF. The CDR3 region has the DNA TGTGCCAGCAGTCTCCAGGGGGCAGGCCCCCAGCATTTT. The full variable domain, with the rest looked up from reference TRBV2 and TRBJ1-5, is EPEVTQTPSHQVTQMGQEVILRCVPISNHLYFYWYRQILGQKVEFLVSFYNNEISEKSEIFDDQFSVERPDGSNFTLKIRSTKLEDSAMYFCASSLQGAGPQHFGDGTRLSIL.

The V call is TRBV4-2, the J call TRBJ2-7, with a weak D call TRBD2 (5 bases). The CDR3 is 14 amino acids. V dropped 2 bases and J dropped 3 bases, with 11 bases sitting between them. The germline V gene encodes CDR1 LGHNA and CDR2 YNFKEQ. Written as DNA, the CDR3 is TGTGCCAGCAGCCAATGGGGAGCCATCTACGAGCAGTACTTC. The encoded protein is CASSQWGAIYEQYF.

The table lists this clone with a few counts. The chain has TRBV5-1 and TRBJ2-5; the match to TRBD2 covers 12 bases. There are 16 residues in the CDR3. With 4 bases clipped from V and 5 bases from J, the junction kept 9 bases outside the gene matches. Germline V gene lookup returns CDR1 SGHRS and CDR2 YFSETQ. CDR3 DNA sequence: TGCGCCAGCAGCCTCCGACTAGCGGGAGTGGAGGAGACCCAGTACTTC. It codes for CASSLRLAGVEETQYF.

The V and J genes are TRBV19 and TRBJ1-1; 7 nucleotides line up with TRBD1. This CDR3 spans 13 amino acids. The V gene end was trimmed by 6 bases and the J gene end by 1 base; junction bases not matched to a gene: 2. Germline V gene data show CDR1 as LNHDA and CDR2 as SQIVND (reference sequence). The CDR3, as DNA: TGTGCCAGTAGCCAGGGGGGGAACACTGAAGCTTTCTTT. Protein product: CASSQGGNTEAFF.

For the CDR3, the DNA is TGTGCCAGTAGTATAGTGCTGAGCACTGAAGCTTTCTTT. It codes for CASSIVLSTEAFF. J is TRBJ1-1 and V is TRBV19; D ambiguous. The germline CDR1 and CDR2 sequences are LNHDA and SQIVND (reference sequence). The CDR3 totals 13 residues. V was shortened by 1 base and J by 4 bases, with 7 bases between the two germline ends. Combining the CDR3 with reference TRBV19 and TRBJ1-1 gives the whole variable domain DGGITQSPKYLFRKEGQNVTLSCEQNLNHDAMYWYRQDPGQGLRLIYYSQIVNDFQKGDIAEGYSVSREKKESFPLTVTSAQKNPTAFYLCASSIVLSTEAFFGQGTRLTVV.

This chain links TRBV6-5 with TRBJ2-1, with 10 bases matching TRBD2. The CDR3 length is 15 residues. Germline CDR1 reads MNHEY; CDR2 reads SVGAGI. Germline trimming cut 5 bases from V and 3 bases from J; bases unmatched to any gene: 4. This chain's CDR3 is CASSMSGGGYNEQFF. The CDR3 nucleotides are TGTGCCAGCAGTATGAGCGGGGGGGGCTACAATGAGCAGTTCTTC.

The V and J genes are TRBV7-9 and TRBJ2-1; TRBD2 matches at 10 bases. Germline CDR1 and CDR2: SEHNR and FQNEAQ (reference sequence). This CDR3 is 15 amino acids long. With 1 base clipped from V and 8 bases from J, the junction kept 5 bases outside the gene matches. CDR3 nucleotides: TGTGCCAGCAGCTTAGAACTAGCGGGAAGGGATGAGCAGTTCTTC. Residues: CASSLELAGRDEQFF.

DNA of the CDR3: TGCAGCGTACCACAGGGGTATATCAATGAGCAGTTCTTC. It is translated as CSVPQGYINEQFF. The J gene is TRBJ2-1, the V gene TRBV29-1; 7 positions match TRBD1. V shed 6 bases and J 6 bases; nucleotides not matched to a gene: 8. CDR3 length equals 13 residues. CDR1 is SQVTM, CDR2 ANQGSEA, per germline.

This chain links TRBV15 with TRBJ2-1, with D perhaps TRBD2 (7 bases). The CDR3 is 14 amino acids. V dropped 8 bases and J dropped 8 bases, with 19 bases sitting between them. CDR1 and CDR2 (germline): LNHNV, YYDKDF (reference sequence). CDR3 loop: CATGGYSGGHEQFF. Here the CDR3 DNA reads TGTGCCACCGGTGGGTATTCGGGGGGCCATGAGCAGTTCTTC.

V is TRBV15 and J is TRBJ2-1, with 11 bases identical to TRBD2. This CDR3 has 14 amino acids. V lost 7 bases to trimming and J lost 4 bases; unmatched junction nucleotides: 3. Germline values: CDR1 LNHNV, CDR2 YYDKDF (reference sequence). CDR3 sequence (DNA): TGTGCCACCAAGGGACTAGCGGATTACAATGAGCAGTTCTTC. The encoded protein is CATKGLADYNEQFF.

The V and J genes are TRBV27 and TRBJ1-1; D is ambiguous. CDR1 is MNHEY, CDR2 SMNVEV, per germline (reference sequence). CDR3 length: 13 amino acids. V was trimmed by 5 bases and J by 6 bases, leaving 13 bases between them. CDR3 DNA: TGTGCCAGCAGTCAACTCCTAGGAGCTGAAGCTTTCTTT. This sequence encodes CASSQLLGAEAFF.

The CDR3 loop is CASSGDGLTLNQPQHF. DNA for the CDR3: TGTGCCAGCAGTGGTGATGGGCTGACTTTGAATCAGCCCCAGCATTTT. The rearrangement joins TRBV2 to TRBJ1-5, with D unresolved. The CDR3 length is 16 residues. Deletions cut 4 bases from V and 4 bases from J, with 17 bases between. CDR1 and CDR2 (germline): SNHLY, FYNNEI.